One and the same sample provided the 29 T cell receptor beta chains below, sequenced in a study of type 1 regulatory T cells. The antigens for these receptors are not known. A single record per CDR3 protein comes from TCRdb applying MiXCR to the reads. The data contain over 55,000 distinct CDR3 sequences, almost 50% of them singletons. The sample was cultured non-Tr1 T cells, either the whole culture or a sorted T cell fraction (not recorded which). The source of these receptors is a human donor in good health.

The chain carries TRBV10-3 and TRBJ1-2, with D possibly TRBD1 on 5 matching bases. Germline values: CDR1 ENHRY, CDR2 SYGVKD. The CDR3 is 15 amino acids. V gave up 2 bases and J gave up 3 bases, with 13 bases separating them. The CDR3 protein is CAISEPGEGHYGYTF. CDR3 nucleotide sequence: TGTGCCATCAGTGAGCCGGGCGAGGGGCACTATGGCTACACCTTC.

The V gene is TRBV30, the J gene TRBJ1-6; possibly TRBD1 for D (6 bases). The V gene lost 4 bases and the J gene lost 14 bases, with 24 bases spanning the gap. CDR1 GTSNPN and CDR2 SVGIG come from the germline V gene (reference sequence). The CDR3 extends over 15 amino acids. CDR3 protein: CAWTKDSAFVEALHF. In DNA, the CDR3 is TGTGCCTGGACCAAGGACAGTGCTTTTGTTGAGGCCCTCCACTTT.

The chain couples TRBV4-1 to TRBJ2-3; 8 positions agree with TRBD2. This CDR3 is built from 17 residues. Germline values: CDR1 MGHRA, CDR2 YSYEKL. Losses at the gene ends were 0 bases for V and 2 bases for J; bases not matched to a gene: 7. CDR3 residues: CASSQDGSGGPTDTQYF. DNA for the CDR3: TGCGCCAGCAGCCAAGACGGAAGCGGGGGCCCCACAGATACGCAGTATTTT.

This rearrangement joins TRBV28 to TRBJ1-3, with D perhaps matching TRBD1 (5 bases). The CDR3 contains 14 residues. The V gene's germline CDR1 is MDHEN and CDR2 SYDVKM. V was pared by 7 bases and J by 4 bases, with 14 bases between. The CDR3 coding sequence is TGTGCCAGCAACGAAGGGGTTGCAGGAAACACCATATATTTT. It yields the protein CASNEGVAGNTIYF.

The chain has TRBV7-6 and TRBJ2-7; D is undetermined. Trimming took 2 bases from V and 0 from J, leaving 5 bases between them. This CDR3 is built from 13 residues. Germline loops: CDR1 SGHVS, CDR2 FNYEAQ. The CDR3 DNA reads as TGTGCCAGCAGCTTACAGGTCTCCTACGAGCAGTACTTC. Amino acids: CASSLQVSYEQYF.

The chain is built from TRBV7-2 and TRBJ1-1; 8 bases are shared with TRBD1. This CDR3 contains 15 residues. Germline loops: CDR1 SGHTA, CDR2 FQGNSA. With 5 bases clipped from V and 1 base from J, the junction kept 6 bases outside the gene matches. CDR3 residues: CASSPRTGWNTEAFF. CDR3 nucleotides: TGTGCCAGCAGCCCCCGGACAGGGTGGAACACTGAAGCTTTCTTT.

In DNA form, the CDR3 reads TGTGCCAGCAGCCGGCCAGGGTTGGATGGCTACACCTTC. Residues: CASSRPGLDGYTF. V usage is TRBV6-1 and J usage is TRBJ1-2; perhaps TRBD1 as D (5 bases). V was cut by 6 bases and J by 6 bases, with 14 bases left in between. CDR1 is MNHNS, CDR2 SASEGT, per germline. The length of the CDR3 is 13 residues.

The CDR3 loop is CSATDGSSGANVLTF. For the CDR3, the DNA is TGCAGTGCGACCGACGGAAGCTCTGGGGCCAACGTCCTGACTTTC. The V gene is TRBV20-1, the J gene TRBJ2-6, with D unresolved. This CDR3 is 15 amino acids long. V was trimmed by 6 bases and J by 0 bases, leaving 12 bases between them. Germline V gene lookup returns CDR1 DFQATT and CDR2 SNEGSKA (reference sequence).

Comment on this clonotype: A clone one base away is much larger, so this may be a read error. The chain couples TRBV5-5 to TRBJ1-1; no clear D gene. The CDR3 contains 14 residues. Germline V gives CDR1 SGHKS, CDR2 YYEKEE (reference sequence). Trimming took 3 bases from V and 0 from J, leaving 9 bases between them. The CDR3 DNA is TGTGCCAGCAGCTGGATAGTCATGAACACTGAAGCTTTCTTT. Its protein is CASSWIVMNTEAFF.

This clonotype has just a few counts. The chain carries TRBV12-3 or TRBV12-4 and TRBJ1-2; possibly TRBD1 for D (5 bases). The CDR3 length is 14 residues. V was clipped by 1 base and J by 7 bases, with 13 bases between them. CDR3 sequence reads: CASSLGWQGAGYTF. For the CDR3, the DNA is TGTGCCAGCAGTTTAGGGTGGCAGGGAGCTGGCTACACCTTC.

The V gene is TRBV19, the J gene TRBJ1-3; a weak D match, TRBD1 (5 bases). Germline-derived CDR1 and CDR2 are LNHDA and SQIVND (reference sequence). V was pared by 11 bases and J by 4 bases, with 21 bases between. This CDR3 spans 15 amino acids. The DNA of the CDR3 is TGTGCCTCCCGGGGGGGAGACGCGGGGGGAAACACCATATATTTT. Translating gives CASRGGDAGGNTIYF.

The V gene is TRBV19, the J gene TRBJ2-1; 7 bases map to TRBD2. V was pared by 5 bases and J by 0 bases, with 4 bases of the junction left unmatched. This CDR3 is built from 15 residues. Germline-derived CDR1 and CDR2 are LNHDA and SQIVND (reference sequence). The CDR3 loop is CASSAQRGSYNEQFF. CDR3 in DNA: TGTGCCAGTAGTGCCCAGCGGGGCTCCTACAATGAGCAGTTCTTC.

V and J are TRBV7-6 and TRBJ2-1; 13 nucleotides align to TRBD2. Germline trimming cut 5 bases from V and 6 bases from J; bases unmatched to any gene: 4. Germline assignment: CDR1 SGHVS and CDR2 FNYEAQ. This CDR3 region has 15 residues. The CDR3 spells CASSLRTSGGNEQFF. The CDR3 bases are TGTGCCAGCAGCCTCAGGACTAGCGGGGGCAATGAGCAGTTCTTC.

This chain joins TRBV5-5 and TRBJ2-7; 8 bases fit TRBD1. CDR1 is SGHKS, CDR2 YYEKEE, per germline (reference sequence). The ends lost 0 bases at V and 6 bases at J; junction bases unmatched: 14. The CDR3 sequence is 17 residues long. CDR3 loop: CASSLAVGQGAWSEQYF. The CDR3 DNA reads TGTGCCAGCAGCTTGGCCGTAGGACAGGGTGCCTGGAGCGAGCAGTACTTC.

Regarding this clonotype: One junction end disagrees with the germline gene, perhaps due to a read error. The chain combines TRBV19 with TRBJ2-2; 8 bases align to TRBD1. This CDR3 contains 15 residues. The germline gives CDR1 LNHDA, CDR2 SQIVND (reference sequence). CDR3 DNA sequence: TGTGCCAGTAGTCCCCGGGACAGGAGAACCGGGGAGCTGCTTTTT. Translating gives CASSPRDRRTGELLF.

The J gene is TRBJ1-2, the V gene TRBV19; D uncertain. The CDR3 covers 12 residues. With 11 bases removed from V and 3 bases from J, the gap between germline ends came to 13 bases. The germline V gene encodes CDR1 LNHDA and CDR2 SQIVND (reference sequence). Here the CDR3 DNA reads TGTGCCGGCCGTACGGGTGACTATGGCTACACCTTC. This translates into CAGRTGDYGYTF.

This clonotype was recorded once. The rearrangement joins TRBV20-1 to TRBJ2-5; D is perhaps TRBD1 (6 bases). Trimming cost V 3 bases and J 5 bases, with 13 bases left between them. Germline-derived CDR1 and CDR2 are DFQATT and SNEGSKA (reference sequence). The CDR3 runs to 13 residues. For the CDR3, the DNA is TGCAGTGCTAGCGGGGACACTGGGGAGACCCAGTACTTC. This gives the protein CSASGDTGETQYF.

This clonotype was picked up a small number of times. For the CDR3, the DNA is TGTGCCATCAGTGAGTCCCCGACTAGCGGGTCCTACGAGCAGTACTTC. Protein product: CAISESPTSGSYEQYF. The gene calls are TRBV10-3 and TRBJ2-7; TRBD2 matches at 10 bases. Germline-derived CDR1 and CDR2 are ENHRY and SYGVKD. The CDR3 runs 16 residues. V dropped 0 bases and J dropped 1; count of bases not matched to a gene: 3.

The genes are TRBV5-5 and TRBJ2-7; possibly TRBD1 for D (6 bases). The CDR3 has 13 residues. Germline CDR1 reads SGHKS; CDR2 reads YYEKEE (reference sequence). The germline V and J ends were trimmed by 2 bases and 3 bases, with 9 bases remaining between them. In nucleotides, the CDR3 is TGTGCCAGCAGCTTATCAGGGGACTACGAGCAGTACTTC. This encodes CASSLSGDYEQYF.

This clonotype was found many times. This chain joins TRBV5-1 and TRBJ2-5, with 8 bases fitting TRBD2. CDR1 and CDR2 (germline): SGHRS, YFSETQ. The CDR3 length is 16 residues. V was clipped by 4 bases and J by 0 bases; unmatched bases: 8. The DNA of the CDR3 is TGCGCCAGCAGCGGCGGGACTAGTTCGTACCAAGAGACCCAGTACTTC. The encoded protein is CASSGGTSSYQETQYF.

The sample holds a few counts of this clonotype. The chain is built from TRBV10-3 and TRBJ2-5; D possibly corresponds to TRBD2 (6 bases). This CDR3 has 12 amino acids. CDR1 is ENHRY, CDR2 SYGVKD, per germline. V was pared by 6 bases and J by 5 bases, with 10 bases between. The CDR3 is CAIRQAGETQYF. The CDR3 DNA reads as TGTGCCATCAGACAGGCGGGGGAGACCCAGTACTTC.

The chain couples TRBV12-3 or TRBV12-4 to TRBJ2-7, with unresolved D. Trimming pared 3 bases from V and 2 bases from J, leaving 8 bases between. The CDR3 contains 13 residues. In DNA form, the CDR3 reads TGTGCCAGCAGTTTCGCGCCAACCTACGAGCAGTACTTC. Translation: CASSFAPTYEQYF.

The chain is built from TRBV6-1 and TRBJ2-1; D possibly uses TRBD1 or TRBD2 (7 bases each). The CDR3 consists of 16 residues. Trimming cost V 6 bases and J 6 bases, with 21 bases left between them. Germline lookup yields CDR1 MNHNS and CDR2 SASEGT. The CDR3 protein is CASRRWGAGGANEQFF. Here the CDR3 DNA reads TGTGCCAGCAGGAGATGGGGGGCAGGGGGGGCCAATGAGCAGTTCTTC.

The J gene is TRBJ2-1, the V gene TRBV4-1, with 7 bases identical to TRBD1. CDR1 and CDR2 (germline): MGHRA, YSYEKL. Germline trimming cut 3 bases from V and 5 bases from J; bases unmatched to any gene: 7. The CDR3 has 15 residues. CDR3 residues: CASSQPGQTNNEQFF. The CDR3 region has the DNA TGCGCCAGCAGCCAGCCGGGACAGACCAACAATGAGCAGTTCTTC.

Notes on this clonotype: One end of the junction does not line up with germline, which may come from a read error. The CDR3 DNA follows: TGTGCCAGCAGCCTGAAGGACTGGAGAGAGGCCCAGTACTTC. Encoded protein: CASSLKDWREAQYF. This rearrangement joins TRBV5-4 to TRBJ2-5, with a possible D match to TRBD2 (5 bases). This CDR3 comprises 14 residues. The germline gives CDR1 SGHNT, CDR2 YYREEE (reference sequence).

This clonotype was seen a few times. J is TRBJ2-3 and V is TRBV20-1; perhaps D is TRBD1 or TRBD2 (7 bases each). V was cut by 5 bases and J by 1 base, with 13 bases left in between. Germline CDR1 reads DFQATT; CDR2 reads SNEGSKA (reference sequence). CDR3 size: 14 residues. CDR3 in DNA: TGCAGTGCTCTCAGGGGGGGGGGCACAGATACGCAGTATTTT. It codes for CSALRGGGTDTQYF.

The chain employs TRBV23-1 and TRBJ1-3; D may be TRBD1 (5 bases). TRBV23-1 is an ORF, with its function uncertain. V was shortened by 3 bases and J by 2 bases, with 14 bases between the two germline ends. CDR3 size: 16 residues. Here the CDR3 reads CASSHRRTPPGNTIYF. In DNA, the CDR3 is TGCGCCAGCAGTCACCGCAGGACACCTCCTGGAAACACCATATATTTT.

This chain uses TRBV6-2 or TRBV6-3 with TRBJ1-5; unclear D gene. This CDR3 has 14 residues. Germline V gene lookup returns CDR1 MNHEY and CDR2 SVGEGT. V lost 1 base and J 4 bases, leaving 8 bases between the germline ends. CDR3 loop: CASSYFRENQPQHF. Here the CDR3 DNA reads TGTGCCAGCAGTTACTTTCGGGAGAATCAGCCCCAGCATTTT.

CDR3 nucleotide sequence: TGTGCCAGCAGGAGGACAGGTAACCTCTACGAGCAGTACTTC. Translated, it gives CASRRTGNLYEQYF. This chain joins TRBV2 and TRBJ2-7; 7 bases are shared with TRBD1. Germline V gives CDR1 SNHLY, CDR2 FYNNEI. The CDR3 totals 14 residues. Trimming at V came to 6 bases and at J to 3 bases, leaving 8 bases not matched to a gene.